A single sample is the source of the 20 T cell receptor beta chains below, sequenced in a study of blood T cell repertoires in COVID-19. Sequenced by immunoSEQ multiplex PCR; TCRdb stores in-frame clones only, minus some. The profile shows under 400,000 clones, 70% to 90% of them singletons. The sequencing sample was made of peripheral blood. These receptors were collected from a woman aged 25 to 39 with COVID-19, enrolled during active disease.

The V call is TRBV19, the J call TRBJ1-2, with a weak D call TRBD1 (6 bases). Per germline, CDR1 LNHDA and CDR2 SQIVND (reference sequence). The CDR3 has 15 amino acids. V shed 8 bases and J shed 8 bases, with 24 bases lying between them. The CDR3 bases are TGTGCCAGTGACAGTGGGGGCTTGTCCCCCCGCGGCTACACCTTC. As protein: CASDSGGLSPRGYTF.

The chain carries TRBV19 and TRBJ1-5; D unclear. Germline values: CDR1 LNHDA, CDR2 SQIVND (reference sequence). With 4 bases removed from V and 8 bases from J, the gap between germline ends came to 21 bases. The CDR3 has 16 amino acids. The CDR3 sequence: CASSTQSLLGREPQHF. CDR3 bases: TGTGCCAGTAGTACCCAGAGTTTGTTAGGGAGGGAGCCCCAGCATTTT.

This clone was seen a handful of times. The chain is built from TRBV6-5 and TRBJ2-5, with unresolved D. The ends were cut back, 0 bases at V and 5 bases at J, with 13 bases in the middle. This CDR3 is 15 amino acids long. Germline-derived CDR1 and CDR2 are MNHEY and SVGAGI. The CDR3 loop is CASSYSTQIGETQYF. CDR3 bases: TGTGCCAGCAGTTACTCGACCCAGATCGGGGAGACCCAGTACTTC.

This chain connects TRBV4-1 to TRBJ1-5, with 7 bases that match TRBD1. This CDR3 contains 15 residues. With V trimmed by 4 bases and J by 5 bases, 8 bases remained unmatched. Germline V CDR1 and CDR2: MGHRA, YSYEKL. The DNA of the CDR3 is TGCGCCAGCAGCCGGGACAGAGTGGTCCATCAGCCCCAGCATTTT. Translated: CASSRDRVVHQPQHF.

The V gene is TRBV9, the J gene TRBJ1-5; D is perhaps TRBD1 (6 bases). The V gene's germline CDR1 is SGDLS and CDR2 YYNGEE. This CDR3 has 14 residues. V dropped 3 bases and J dropped 1 base, with 8 bases sitting between them. The CDR3 reads CASSDGQSNQPQHF. In DNA, the CDR3 is TGTGCCAGCAGCGATGGACAGAGCAATCAGCCCCAGCATTTT.

The chain couples TRBV5-5 to TRBJ1-3; TRBD1 aligns across 8 bases. Unmatched junction bases numbered 7, after V lost 5 bases and J lost 0 bases. The CDR3 covers 16 residues. Germline assignment: CDR1 SGHKS and CDR2 YYEKEE (reference sequence). CDR3 residues: CASRTTGVTSGNTIYF. The CDR3 nucleotides read TGTGCCAGCAGGACGACAGGGGTGACCTCTGGAAACACCATATATTTT.

The chain employs TRBV19 and TRBJ1-2; D unclear. This CDR3 has 12 amino acids. The germline CDR1 and CDR2 sequences are LNHDA and SQIVND (reference sequence). V was pared by 5 bases and J by 4 bases, with 8 bases between. The CDR3 protein is CASSLRGYGYTF. CDR3 nucleotide sequence: TGTGCCAGTAGTCTCCGGGGCTATGGCTACACCTTC.

The chain carries TRBV18 and TRBJ1-2; the match to TRBD1 covers 7 bases. Germline V gene data show CDR1 as KGHSH and CDR2 as LQKENI. The CDR3 is 13 amino acids. V gave up 2 bases and J gave up 8 bases; unmatched junction bases: 5. CDR3 in DNA: TGTGCCAGCTCACCAACCCCGGACAGGGGCTACACCTTC. Its protein product is CASSPTPDRGYTF. The complete variable domain, with remaining parts taken from reference TRBV18 and TRBJ1-2, reads NAGVMQNPRHLVRRRGQEARLRCSPMKGHSHVYWYRQLPEEGLKFMVYLQKENIIDESGMPKERFSAEFPKEGPSILRIQQVVRGDSAAYFCASSPTPDRGYTFGSGTRLTVV.

The gene calls are TRBV18 and TRBJ2-7; 8 bases align to TRBD1. V shed 6 bases, J shed 4 bases, and the junction held 8 bases outside the gene matches. CDR3 length: 14 residues. Germline CDR1 is KGHSH and CDR2 is LQKENI. The CDR3 coding sequence is TGTGCCAGCTCCCCTGACAGGGGCGGTTACGAGCAGTACTTC. This codes for CASSPDRGGYEQYF.

This clone showed up just once. V usage is TRBV14 and J usage is TRBJ2-3; 10 bases line up with TRBD2. CDR3 length: 17 amino acids. Germline-derived CDR1 and CDR2 are SGHDN and FVKESK. V lost 2 bases, J lost 0 bases, and 5 bases stayed unmatched. The CDR3 here is CASSQRAGGPSTDTQYF. CDR3 in DNA: TGTGCCAGCAGCCAACGAGCGGGGGGGCCGAGCACAGATACGCAGTATTTT.

The V and J genes are TRBV29-1 and TRBJ1-2; D might be TRBD1 (6 bases). The CDR3 is 12 residues long. Trimming took off 7 bases at V and 4 bases at J, with 13 bases between the two ends. Germline values: CDR1 SQVTM, CDR2 ANQGSEA. CDR3 DNA sequence: TGCAGCGCAGAATCAGGGGCCTATGGCTACACCTTC. It codes for CSAESGAYGYTF.

The chain employs TRBV6-5 and TRBJ1-5; TRBD1 aligns across 7 bases. Per the germline V gene, CDR1 is MNHEY and CDR2 is SVGAGI. With V trimmed by 6 bases and J by 7 bases, 12 bases remained unmatched. This CDR3 is 15 amino acids long. The CDR3 DNA reads TGTGCCAGCAGACTGACAGGGAGCGTAAGGCAGCCCCAGCATTTT. This gives the protein CASRLTGSVRQPQHF.

The chain joins TRBV29-1 to TRBJ1-2, with 9 bases fitting TRBD1. This CDR3 region has 14 residues. The germline V gene encodes CDR1 SQVTM and CDR2 ANQGSEA. V lost 6 bases to trimming and J lost 0 bases; unmatched junction nucleotides: 5. CDR3 in amino acids: CSVGQGTANYGYTF. In DNA, the CDR3 is TGCAGCGTGGGACAGGGTACGGCTAACTATGGCTACACCTTC.

V is TRBV18 and J is TRBJ1-1; TRBD1 agrees at 10 bases. Per the germline V gene, CDR1 is KGHSH and CDR2 is LQKENI. CDR3 length equals 14 residues. The V and J ends lost 3 bases and 4 bases, in that order; junction bases with no gene match: 2. The CDR3 nucleotides are TGTGCCAGCTCACCTAGGACAGGGGGCACTGAAGCTTTCTTT. It specifies CASSPRTGGTEAFF.

DNA of the CDR3: TGCGCCAGCAGTCCCCAGGGAGGGAGAAATCACACGGACTATGGCTACACCTTC. The encoded protein is CASSPQGGRNHTDYGYTF. V is TRBV23-1 and J is TRBJ1-2; D perhaps matches TRBD1 (5 bases). TRBV23-1 belongs to the ORF category, with a function that is uncertain. V lost 4 bases to trimming and J lost 3 bases, with 24 bases between them. The length of the CDR3 is 18 residues.

The chain links TRBV7-9 to TRBJ1-6; tentative D call: TRBD1 (5 bases). The CDR3 loop spans 14 amino acids. Germline V gene lookup returns CDR1 SEHNR and CDR2 FQNEAQ (reference sequence). Trimming took 8 bases from V and 7 from J, leaving 15 bases between them. CDR3 protein: CASGGVGPNSPLHF. CDR3 DNA sequence: TGTGCCAGCGGCGGGGTGGGGCCAAATTCACCCCTCCACTTT.

This clone was counted only a few times. This chain joins TRBV30 and TRBJ2-2; tentative D call: TRBD2 (6 bases). With 1 base removed from V and 1 base from J, the gap between germline ends came to 13 bases. This CDR3 spans 16 amino acids. Germline V lookup: CDR1 GTSNPN, CDR2 SVGIG (reference sequence). The CDR3 protein is CAWSAPGERNTGELFF. CDR3 bases: TGTGCCTGGAGTGCCCCGGGGGAGCGGAACACCGGGGAGCTGTTTTTT. Drawing the rest from reference TRBV30 and TRBJ2-2, the complete variable domain is SQTIHQWPATLVQPVGSPLSLECTVEGTSNPNLYWYRQAAGRGLQLLFYSVGIGQISSEVPQNLSASRPQDRQFILSSKKLLLSDSGFYLCAWSAPGERNTGELFFGEGSRLTVL.

The chain uses TRBV5-6 and TRBJ2-5, with 12 nucleotides matching TRBD1. Per germline, CDR1 SGHDT and CDR2 YYEEEE. The CDR3 totals 16 residues. The J segment lost 4 bases and the V segment lost 4 bases, leaving 8 bases of the junction unmatched. For the CDR3, the DNA is TGTGCCAGCAGCCCACTAGGGACAGGGGGCGGAGAGACCCAGTACTTC. This gives the protein CASSPLGTGGGETQYF.

V is TRBV9 and J is TRBJ2-7; the match to TRBD1 covers 7 bases. The CDR3 has 14 amino acids. V dropped 4 bases and J dropped 7; count of bases not matched to a gene: 11. Germline V gene data show CDR1 as SGDLS and CDR2 as YYNGEE. CDR3 protein: CASSSRRQGSEQYF. Written as DNA, the CDR3 is TGTGCCAGCAGCTCCCGGCGACAGGGCAGTGAGCAGTACTTC.

The V gene is TRBV30, the J gene TRBJ1-5; the D gene is possibly TRBD1 (6 bases). This CDR3 is 14 amino acids long. CDR1 and CDR2 (germline): GTSNPN, SVGIG (reference sequence). V lost 1 base to trimming and J lost 3 bases, with 10 bases between them. CDR3 residues: CAWSASGANQPQHF. Written as DNA, the CDR3 is TGTGCCTGGAGTGCCTCAGGGGCCAATCAGCCCCAGCATTTT.